A selection of T cell receptor beta chains follows, all from one sample in a study of immune heterogeneity within non-small cell lung tumors. TCRdb redid the calling of the multiplex PCR reads with MiXCR, one entry per CDR3 protein. This sample carries tens of thousands of distinct CDR3 sequences, 28% of them seen once, and the ten largest clones take under 4.5%. Sequenced input: lung tumor tissue. These receptors were taken from a man between 40 and 49 years old with non-small cell lung cancer. Both conserved end residues are part of each CDR3. A D gene is named only where the DNA matches it firmly. Some rows mark clone size as missing; the rest say once, few, many or name a class of expanded clone.

>TRBV5-1|TRBJ2-1|many|NA
TGCGCCAGCAGACAGGCTGACAATGAGCAGTTCTTC
CASRQADNEQFF
>TRBV25-1|TRBJ1-6|many|NA
TGTGCCAGCAGTGAATCGCGGTGGGAAGGCGGTTCACCCCTCCACTTT
CASSESRWEGGSPLHF
>TRBV9|TRBJ1-5|few|NA
TGTGCCAGCAGCGGGGGTGCCGAAGGGCCCCAGCATTTT
CASSGGAEGPQHF
>TRBV20-1|TRBJ2-2|few|TRBD2
TGCAGTGCTAGAAGTGGCGGGAGACACACCGGGGAGCTGTTTTTT
CSARSGGRHTGELFF
>TRBV6-1|TRBJ2-3|NA|NA
TGTGCCAGCAGTCCCAGGAAAACAGATACGCAGTATTTT
CASSPRKTDTQYF
>TRBV18|TRBJ2-1|NA|NA
TGTGCCAGCTCACCACGAGGGGTTGTAGGGGTTGAGCAGTTCTTC
CASSPRGVVGVEQFF
>TRBV18|TRBJ2-7|many|NA
TGTGCCAGCTCACCAGACAGGGCCGGAGGGGAGCAGTACTTC
CASSPDRAGGEQYF
>TRBV14|TRBJ1-2|NA|NA
TGTGCCAGCAGCCAAGGACAGGACTATGGCTACACCTTC
CASSQGQDYGYTF
>TRBV6-1|TRBJ1-2|many|NA
TGTGCCAGCATGGGCAGGGCCTATGGCTACACCTTC
CASMGRAYGYTF
>TRBV5-4|TRBJ2-3|NA|TRBD1
TGTGCCAGCAGCTTCCGGGACAGGGGGCTCACAGATACGCAGTATTTT
CASSFRDRGLTDTQYF
>TRBV20-1|TRBJ2-5|NA|NA
TGCAGTGCTAGAGCCCAGGGGTCAGGGAGGGAGACCCAGTACTTC
CSARAQGSGRETQYF
>TRBV12-3/TRBV12-4|TRBJ1-2|NA|NA
TGTGCCAGCAGCCTGGGACTTGGCTACACCTTC
CASSLGLGYTF
>TRBV10-3|TRBJ1-6|NA|NA
TGTGCCATCAGCTTAGGACGGGAAAATAATTCACCCCTCCACTTT
CAISLGRENNSPLHF
>TRBV9|TRBJ2-3|many|NA
TGTGCCAGCAGCGTAACCTCGACCAGGGGAGATACGCAGTATTTT
CASSVTSTRGDTQYF
>TRBV20-1|TRBJ1-1|few|NA
TGCAGTGTCCCGACAGATATGAACACTGAAGCTTTCTTT
CSVPTDMNTEAFF
>TRBV27|TRBJ1-1|many|TRBD1
TGTGCCAGCAGTTTCCTGTTGGCTACAGGGGTAAAAAACACTGAAGCTTTCTTT
CASSFLLATGVKNTEAFF
>TRBV6-2/TRBV6-3|TRBJ2-1|many|TRBD1
TGTGCCAGCAACCCCGCGGACAGGAACTACAATGAGCAGTTCTTC
CASNPADRNYNEQFF
>TRBV4-1|TRBJ2-5|NA|NA
TGCGCCAGCAGCCAAGAAGCTACAGGGCGTCAAGAGACCCAGTACTTC
CASSQEATGRQETQYF
>TRBV5-1|TRBJ2-7|NA|NA
TGCGCCAGCAGCTTGGATGGAGGGACTCGGGGAGAGCAGTACTTC
CASSLDGGTRGEQYF